These T cell receptor beta chains were read from a single sample in a study of CD8 T cells in ankylosing spondylitis. One entry per CDR3 protein, called by TCRdb with MiXCR from the 5' RACE reads. The repertoire holds under 300,000 distinct CDR3 sequences, with about 10% as singletons. The sample consisted of blood, either unsorted or a sorted T cell fraction (not recorded which). These TCRs come from a male donor with ankylosing spondylitis or in good health (not recorded which). Each CDR3 is given with its conserved first and last residue.

v_call | cdr3_aa
TRBV30 | CAWSKARSEAFF
TRBV6-1 | CASTFGQGPRNEQFF
TRBV14 | CASSLGWARPQHF
TRBV29-1 | CSVEGAGDGTGELFF
TRBV7-9 | CASTPIQGSPGANVLTF
TRBV20-1 | CSALAPGVWDTEAFF
TRBV12-3/TRBV12-4 | CASSRTSGRHTGELFF
TRBV5-1 | CASSLIISSGTASYEQYF
TRBV7-2 | CASSLEYQPQHF
TRBV9 | CASSVEGRMNTEAFF
TRBV30 | CAWSFYDSMNTEAFF
TRBV27 | CASRTGNYGYTF
TRBV4-1 | CASSQVGDYAVINGYTF
TRBV4-1 | CASSHVPGTEAFF
TRBV20-1 | CSARTGGPEAFF
TRBV5-1 | CASSSWSGVTNEKLFF
TRBV6-5 | CASSSGSGVTEAFF
TRBV5-1 | CASSGEDRYTDTQYF
TRBV19 | CASRNSQGIAEAFF
TRBV20-1 | CSARVRDMNTEAFF
TRBV12-3/TRBV12-4 | CASSYQDPSSYNSPLHF
TRBV7-2 | CASEVSRHTEAFF
TRBV12-3/TRBV12-4 | CASSQALEQFF
TRBV6-1 | CASGDLGGSYGYTF
TRBV30 | CAWSDWQGSGNTIYF
TRBV7-9 | CASSSTLAGGSDTQYF
TRBV12-3/TRBV12-4 | CASTSAYTEAFF
TRBV12-3/TRBV12-4 | CASSLPGSGNTEAFF
TRBV20-1 | CSARGQNNEQFF
TRBV19 | CASSIRPGRETQYF
TRBV5-1 | CASSPPGSNYGYTF
TRBV18 | CASSGEGDTEAFF
TRBV5-6 | CASNRGGLGYNEQFF
TRBV6-1 | CASASGGTEVHEQYF
TRBV3-1 | CASRGLVGYTF
TRBV20-1 | CSASGGLGGNQPQHF
TRBV7-9 | CASSLGPYNEQFF
TRBV12-3/TRBV12-4 | CASTWGQGSYEQYF